The present entry profiles one TCR beta chain with its context. Primers for the PCR totalled 60 Vbeta and 13 Jbeta. Per the authors' pipeline: About 12 million of the roughly 80 million unique TCR beta chains counted in a later analysis were shared. TCRdb's table, derived via immunoSEQ multiplex PCR, lists solely in-frame clones and lacks some. V and J calls and clone size are copied from that table; D and trimming were computed from the DNA. The table has 60,000 to 75,000 clones, roughly 68% seen once; the top ten hold more than 9.5%. This entry comes from a study of cytomegalovirus exposure and HLA in healthy donors. The V gene lost 5 bases and the J gene lost 11 bases, with 15 bases spanning the gap. The CDR3 runs to 12 residues. CDR1 is LNHDA, CDR2 SQIVND, per germline (reference sequence).

This sequence originates from a woman in her sixties in good health and CMV-seropositive. This chain connects TRBV19 to TRBJ2-5; D unclear. The sequenced sample consisted of PBMCs. The CDR3 region has the DNA TGTGCCAGTAGTTCCCAGGTCGAAAAGCAGTACTTC. Its translation: CASSSQVEKQYF.